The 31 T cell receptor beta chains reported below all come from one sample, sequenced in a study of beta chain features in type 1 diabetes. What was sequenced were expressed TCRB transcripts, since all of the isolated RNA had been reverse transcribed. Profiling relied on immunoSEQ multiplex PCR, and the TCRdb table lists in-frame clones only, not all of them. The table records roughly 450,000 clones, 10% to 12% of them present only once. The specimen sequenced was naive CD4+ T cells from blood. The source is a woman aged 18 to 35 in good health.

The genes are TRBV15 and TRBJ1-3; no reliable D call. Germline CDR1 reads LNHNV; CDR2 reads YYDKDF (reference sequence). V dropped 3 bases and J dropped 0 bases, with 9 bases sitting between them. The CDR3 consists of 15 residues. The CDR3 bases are TGTGCCACCAGCAGTGCTCGGATCTCTGGAAACACCATATATTTT. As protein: CATSSARISGNTIYF.

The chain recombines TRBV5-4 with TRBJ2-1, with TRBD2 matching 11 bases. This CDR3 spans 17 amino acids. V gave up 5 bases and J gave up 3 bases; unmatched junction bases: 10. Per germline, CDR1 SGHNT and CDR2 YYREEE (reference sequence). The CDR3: CASSYGLAGRIYNEQFF. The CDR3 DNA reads TGTGCCAGCAGTTACGGACTAGCGGGCCGGATCTACAATGAGCAGTTCTTC.

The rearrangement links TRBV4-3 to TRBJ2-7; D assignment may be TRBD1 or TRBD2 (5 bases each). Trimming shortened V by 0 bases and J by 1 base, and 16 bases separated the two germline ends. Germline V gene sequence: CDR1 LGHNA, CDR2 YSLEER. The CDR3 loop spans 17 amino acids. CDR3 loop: CASSQELAGTDSYEQYF. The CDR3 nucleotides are TGCGCCAGCAGCCAAGAATTGGCCGGGACGGATTCCTACGAGCAGTACTTC.

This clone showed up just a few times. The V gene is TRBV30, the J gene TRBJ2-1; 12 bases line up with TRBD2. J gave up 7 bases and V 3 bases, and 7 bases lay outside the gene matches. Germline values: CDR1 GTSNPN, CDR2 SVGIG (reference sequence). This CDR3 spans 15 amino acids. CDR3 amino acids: CAWSTTSGSFNEQFF. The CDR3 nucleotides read TGTGCCTGGAGCACGACTAGCGGGAGTTTTAATGAGCAGTTCTTC.

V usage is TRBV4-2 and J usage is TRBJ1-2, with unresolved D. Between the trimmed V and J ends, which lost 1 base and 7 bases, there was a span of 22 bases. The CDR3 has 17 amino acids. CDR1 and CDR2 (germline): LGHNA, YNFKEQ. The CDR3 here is CASSQAWGGQRITGYTF. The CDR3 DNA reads TGTGCCAGCAGCCAAGCCTGGGGTGGGCAGAGGATAACTGGCTACACCTTC.

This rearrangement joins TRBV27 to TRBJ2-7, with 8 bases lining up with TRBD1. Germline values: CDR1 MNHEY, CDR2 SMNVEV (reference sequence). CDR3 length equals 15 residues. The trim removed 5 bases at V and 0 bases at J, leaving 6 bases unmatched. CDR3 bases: TGTGCCAGCAGTCCCAGACAGGGGAGCTCCTACGAGCAGTACTTC. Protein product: CASSPRQGSSYEQYF.

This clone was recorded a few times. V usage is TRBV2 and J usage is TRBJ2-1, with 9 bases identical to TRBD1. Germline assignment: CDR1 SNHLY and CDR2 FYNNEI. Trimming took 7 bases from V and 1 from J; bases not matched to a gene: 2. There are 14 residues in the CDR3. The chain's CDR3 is CASKGQGSYNEQFF. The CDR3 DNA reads TGTGCCAGCAAGGGACAGGGATCCTACAATGAGCAGTTCTTC.

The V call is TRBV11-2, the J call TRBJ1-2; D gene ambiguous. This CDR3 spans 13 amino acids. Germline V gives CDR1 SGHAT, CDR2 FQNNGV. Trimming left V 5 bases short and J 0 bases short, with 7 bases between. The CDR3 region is CASSQETNYGYTF. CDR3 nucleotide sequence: TGTGCCAGCAGCCAAGAGACTAACTATGGCTACACCTTC.

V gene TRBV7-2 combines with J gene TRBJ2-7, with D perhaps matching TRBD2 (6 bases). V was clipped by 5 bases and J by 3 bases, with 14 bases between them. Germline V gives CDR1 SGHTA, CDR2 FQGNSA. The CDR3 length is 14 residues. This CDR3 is CASSPQRAYYEQYF. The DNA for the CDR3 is TGTGCCAGCAGCCCCCAGCGGGCGTACTACGAGCAGTACTTC.

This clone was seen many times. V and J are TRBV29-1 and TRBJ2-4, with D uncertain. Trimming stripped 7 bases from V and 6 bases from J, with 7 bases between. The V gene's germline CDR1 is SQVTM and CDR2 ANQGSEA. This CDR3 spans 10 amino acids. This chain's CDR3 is CSAWLNIQYF. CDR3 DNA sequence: TGCAGCGCTTGGTTAAACATTCAGTACTTC. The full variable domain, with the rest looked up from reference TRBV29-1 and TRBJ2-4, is SAVISQKPSRDICQRGTSLTIQCQVDSQVTMMFWYRQQPGQSLTLIATANQGSEATYESGFVIDKFPISRPNLTFSTLTVSNMSPEDSSIYLCSAWLNIQYFGAGTRLSVL.

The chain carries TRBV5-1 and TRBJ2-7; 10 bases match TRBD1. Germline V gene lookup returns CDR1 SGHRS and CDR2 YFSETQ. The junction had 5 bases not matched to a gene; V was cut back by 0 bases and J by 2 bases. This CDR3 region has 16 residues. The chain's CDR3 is CASSLVPDRGAYEQYV. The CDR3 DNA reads TGCGCCAGCAGCTTGGTTCCGGACAGGGGGGCCTACGAGCAGTACGTC.

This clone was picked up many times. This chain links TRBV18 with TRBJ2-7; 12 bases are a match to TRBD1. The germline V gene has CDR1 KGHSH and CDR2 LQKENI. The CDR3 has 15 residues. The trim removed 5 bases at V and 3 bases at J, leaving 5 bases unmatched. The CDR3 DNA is TGTGCCAGCTCAGCCGGGACAGGGGGCATCTACGAGCAGTACGTC. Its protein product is CASSAGTGGIYEQYV.

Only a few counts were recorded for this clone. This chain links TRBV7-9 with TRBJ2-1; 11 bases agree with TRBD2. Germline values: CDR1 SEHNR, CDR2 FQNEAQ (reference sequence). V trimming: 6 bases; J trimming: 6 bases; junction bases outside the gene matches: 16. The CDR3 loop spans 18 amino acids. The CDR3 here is CASRSQSLAGGPGNEQFF. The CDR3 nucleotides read TGTGCCAGCAGATCACAATCGTTAGCGGGAGGGCCTGGCAATGAGCAGTTCTTC.

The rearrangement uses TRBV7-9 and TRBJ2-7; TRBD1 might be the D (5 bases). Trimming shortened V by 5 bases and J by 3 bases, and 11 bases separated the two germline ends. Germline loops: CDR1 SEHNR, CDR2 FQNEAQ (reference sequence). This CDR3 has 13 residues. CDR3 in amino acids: CASSTSRVYEQYV. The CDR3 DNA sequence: TGTGCCAGCAGCACAAGCAGGGTCTACGAGCAGTACGTC.

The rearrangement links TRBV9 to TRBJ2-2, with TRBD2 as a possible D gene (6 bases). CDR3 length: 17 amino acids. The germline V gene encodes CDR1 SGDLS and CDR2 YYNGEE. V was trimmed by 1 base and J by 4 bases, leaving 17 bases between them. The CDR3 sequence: CASSVLGYIGSTGELFF. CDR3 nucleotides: TGTGCCAGCAGCGTATTAGGGTACATCGGGAGCACCGGGGAGCTGTTTTTT.

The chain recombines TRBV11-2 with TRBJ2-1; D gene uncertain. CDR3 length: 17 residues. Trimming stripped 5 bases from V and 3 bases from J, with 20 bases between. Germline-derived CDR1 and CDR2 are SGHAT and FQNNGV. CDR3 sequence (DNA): TGTGCCAGCAGCGCCGATCGGAGCCGCAGTGGCTACAATGAGCAGTTCTTC. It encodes CASSADRSRSGYNEQFF. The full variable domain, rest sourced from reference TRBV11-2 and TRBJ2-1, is EAGVAQSPRYKIIEKRQSVAFWCNPISGHATLYWYQQILGQGPKLLIQFQNNGVVDDSQLPKDRFSAERLKGVDSTLKIQPAKLEDSAVYLCASSADRSRSGYNEQFFGPGTRLTVL.

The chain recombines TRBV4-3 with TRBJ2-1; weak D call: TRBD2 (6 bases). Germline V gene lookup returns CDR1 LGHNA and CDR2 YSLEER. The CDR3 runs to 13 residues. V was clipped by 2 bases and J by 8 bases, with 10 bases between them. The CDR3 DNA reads TGCGCCAGCAGCCAAATAGCGGCGGATGAGCAGTTCTTC. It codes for CASSQIAADEQFF.

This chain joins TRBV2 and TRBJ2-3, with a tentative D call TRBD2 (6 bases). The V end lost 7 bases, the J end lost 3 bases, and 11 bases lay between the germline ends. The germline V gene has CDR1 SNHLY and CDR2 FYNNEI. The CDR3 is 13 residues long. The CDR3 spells CASKRDWTDTQYF. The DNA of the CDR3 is TGTGCCAGCAAACGGGACTGGACAGATACGCAGTATTTT.

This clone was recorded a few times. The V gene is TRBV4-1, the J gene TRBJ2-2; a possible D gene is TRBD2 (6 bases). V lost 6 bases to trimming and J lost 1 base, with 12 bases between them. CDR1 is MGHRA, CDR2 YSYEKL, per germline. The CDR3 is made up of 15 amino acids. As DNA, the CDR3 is TGCGCCAGCAGTCGAATAGCGGTGAACACCGGGGAGCTGTTTTTT. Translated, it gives CASSRIAVNTGELFF.

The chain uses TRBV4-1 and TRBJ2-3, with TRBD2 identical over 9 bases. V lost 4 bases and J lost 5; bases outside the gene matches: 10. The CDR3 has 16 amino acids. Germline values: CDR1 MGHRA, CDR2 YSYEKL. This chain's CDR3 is CASSPLAGAWVDTQYF. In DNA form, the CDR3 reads TGCGCCAGCAGCCCTTTAGCGGGAGCTTGGGTAGATACGCAGTATTTT.

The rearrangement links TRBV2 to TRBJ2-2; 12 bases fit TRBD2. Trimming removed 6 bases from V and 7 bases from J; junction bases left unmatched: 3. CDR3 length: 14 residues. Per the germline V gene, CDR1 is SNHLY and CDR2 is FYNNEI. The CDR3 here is CASSLTSGSGELFF. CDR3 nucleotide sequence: TGTGCCAGCAGCCTGACTAGCGGGAGCGGGGAGCTGTTTTTT.

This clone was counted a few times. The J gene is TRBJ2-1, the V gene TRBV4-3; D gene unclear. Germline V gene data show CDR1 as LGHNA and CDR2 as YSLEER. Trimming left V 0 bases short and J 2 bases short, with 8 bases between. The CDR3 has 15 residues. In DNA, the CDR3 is TGCGCCAGCAGCCAAGAGACTTTAGCCTACAATGAGCAGTTCTTC. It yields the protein CASSQETLAYNEQFF.

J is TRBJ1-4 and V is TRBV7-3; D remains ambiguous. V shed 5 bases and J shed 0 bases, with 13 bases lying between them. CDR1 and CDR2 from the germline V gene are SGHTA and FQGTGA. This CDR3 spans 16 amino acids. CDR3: CASSARTDATNEKLFF. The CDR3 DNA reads TGTGCCAGCAGCGCTAGGACGGACGCAACTAATGAAAAACTGTTTTTT.

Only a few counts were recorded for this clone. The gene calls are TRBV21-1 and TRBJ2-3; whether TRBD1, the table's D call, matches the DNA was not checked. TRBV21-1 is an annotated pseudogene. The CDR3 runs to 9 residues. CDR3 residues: CARANTQYF. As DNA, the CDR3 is TGTGCCAGGGCCAATACGCAGTATTTT.

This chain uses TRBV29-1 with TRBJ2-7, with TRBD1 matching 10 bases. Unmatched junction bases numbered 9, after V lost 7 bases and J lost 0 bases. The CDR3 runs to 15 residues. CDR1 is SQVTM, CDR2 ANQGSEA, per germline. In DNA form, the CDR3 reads TGCAGCGCTGCCCCCGGGACAGGGGTCTCCTACGAGCAGTACTTC. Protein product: CSAAPGTGVSYEQYF.

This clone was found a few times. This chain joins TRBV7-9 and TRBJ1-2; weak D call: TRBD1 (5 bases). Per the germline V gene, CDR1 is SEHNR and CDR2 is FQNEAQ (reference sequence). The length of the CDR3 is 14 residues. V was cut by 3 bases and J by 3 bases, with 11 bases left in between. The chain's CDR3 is CASSFSQGYYGYTF. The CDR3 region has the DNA TGTGCCAGCAGCTTTAGTCAGGGCTACTATGGCTACACCTTC.

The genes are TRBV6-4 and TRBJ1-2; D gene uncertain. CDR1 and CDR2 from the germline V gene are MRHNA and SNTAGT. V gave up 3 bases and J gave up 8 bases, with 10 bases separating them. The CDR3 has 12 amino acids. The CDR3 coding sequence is TGTGCCAGCAGTGAATCGGGTCTGGGCTACACCTTC. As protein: CASSESGLGYTF.

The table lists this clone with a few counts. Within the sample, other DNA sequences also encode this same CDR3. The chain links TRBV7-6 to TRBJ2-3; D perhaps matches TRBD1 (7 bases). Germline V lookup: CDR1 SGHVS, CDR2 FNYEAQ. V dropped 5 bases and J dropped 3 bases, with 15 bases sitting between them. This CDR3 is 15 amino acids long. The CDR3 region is CASSPRGTSTDTQYF. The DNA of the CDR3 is TGTGCCAGCAGCCCCAGGGGGACTTCGACAGATACGCAGTATTTT.

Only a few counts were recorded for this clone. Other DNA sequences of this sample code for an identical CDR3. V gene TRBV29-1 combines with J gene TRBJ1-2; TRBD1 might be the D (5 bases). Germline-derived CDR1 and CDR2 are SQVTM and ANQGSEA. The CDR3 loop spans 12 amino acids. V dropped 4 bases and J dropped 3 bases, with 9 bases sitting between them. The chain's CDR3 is CSVVGGDYGYTF. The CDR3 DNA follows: TGCAGCGTTGTTGGGGGTGACTATGGCTACACCTTC.

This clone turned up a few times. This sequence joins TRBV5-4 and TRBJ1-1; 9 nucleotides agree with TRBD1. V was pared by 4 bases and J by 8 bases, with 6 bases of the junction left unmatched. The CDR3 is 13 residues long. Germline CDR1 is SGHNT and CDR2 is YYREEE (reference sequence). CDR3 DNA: TGTGCCAGCAGCCCGGGACAGGGCGGGGAAGCTTTCTTT. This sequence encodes CASSPGQGGEAFF. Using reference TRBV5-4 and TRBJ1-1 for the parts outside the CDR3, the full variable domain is ETGVTQSPTHLIKTRGQQVTLRCSSQSGHNTVSWYQQALGQGPQFIFQYYREEENGRGNFPPRFSGLQFPNYSSELNVNALELDDSALYLCASSPGQGGEAFFGQGTRLTVV.

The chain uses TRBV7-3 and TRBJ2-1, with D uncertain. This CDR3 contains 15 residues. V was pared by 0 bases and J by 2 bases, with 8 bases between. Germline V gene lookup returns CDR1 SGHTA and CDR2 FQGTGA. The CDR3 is CASSLTLSPYNEQFF. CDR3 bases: TGTGCCAGCAGCTTAACGTTAAGTCCCTACAATGAGCAGTTCTTC.